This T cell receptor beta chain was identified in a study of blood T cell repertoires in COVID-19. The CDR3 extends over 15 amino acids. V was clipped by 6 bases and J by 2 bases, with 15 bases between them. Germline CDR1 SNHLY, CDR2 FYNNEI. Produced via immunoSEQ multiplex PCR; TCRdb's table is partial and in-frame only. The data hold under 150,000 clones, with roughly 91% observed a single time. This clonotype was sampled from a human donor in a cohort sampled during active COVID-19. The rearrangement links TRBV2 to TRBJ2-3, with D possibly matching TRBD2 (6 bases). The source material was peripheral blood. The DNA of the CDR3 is TGTGCCAGCAGCGGGGGAAGGCCCGACACAGATACGCAGTATTTT. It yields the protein CASSGGRPDTDTQYF.